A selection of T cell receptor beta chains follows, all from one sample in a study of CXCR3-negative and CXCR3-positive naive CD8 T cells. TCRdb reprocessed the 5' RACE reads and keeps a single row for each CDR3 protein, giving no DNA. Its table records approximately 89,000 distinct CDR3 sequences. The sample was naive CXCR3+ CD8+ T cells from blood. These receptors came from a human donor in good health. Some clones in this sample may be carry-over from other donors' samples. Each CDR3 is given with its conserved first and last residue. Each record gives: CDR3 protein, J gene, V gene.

CDR3: CSAMGLAGGSSYNEQFF
J: TRBJ2-1
V: TRBV29-1

CDR3: CASSSLGDNEQFF
J: TRBJ2-1
V: TRBV7-3

CDR3: CASSWGAVRGNTGELFF
J: TRBJ2-2
V: TRBV7-6

CDR3: CASSYSVGVGRETQYF
J: TRBJ2-5
V: TRBV6-5

CDR3: CSAIDLNWEFF
J: TRBJ2-1
V: TRBV29-1

CDR3: CASSPRGRRGGNEQFF
J: TRBJ2-1
V: TRBV7-6

CDR3: CATSSPDRDGEQYF
J: TRBJ2-7
V: TRBV15

CDR3: CASSQGDSINQPQHF
J: TRBJ1-5
V: TRBV3-1

CDR3: CASSLPTTDRAFNYEQYF
J: TRBJ2-7
V: TRBV28

CDR3: CASSSWREGLYEQYF
J: TRBJ2-7
V: TRBV13

CDR3: CATSREPTSEETQYF
J: TRBJ2-5
V: TRBV15

CDR3: CASSVGTPTYEQYF
J: TRBJ2-7
V: TRBV2

CDR3: CASTLGRGPKDTGELFF
J: TRBJ2-2
V: TRBV28

CDR3: CATSLVGLAAYEQYF
J: TRBJ2-7
V: TRBV15

CDR3: CASSSSGSGADTQYF
J: TRBJ2-3
V: TRBV12-3/TRBV12-4

CDR3: CASSRGETDTQYF
J: TRBJ2-3
V: TRBV6-5

CDR3: CASTNRADRETQYF
J: TRBJ2-5
V: TRBV2

CDR3: CSAFPPGNYNEQFF
J: TRBJ2-1
V: TRBV20-1

CDR3: CASSPTRSLTDTQYF
J: TRBJ2-3
V: TRBV5-1

CDR3: CASTRGAGNTIYF
J: TRBJ1-3
V: TRBV19

CDR3: CASTAGTEAFF
J: TRBJ1-1
V: TRBV25-1

CDR3: CASSQVIGLRVYEQFF
J: TRBJ2-1
V: TRBV14

CDR3: CASSEVRGGSTQYF
J: TRBJ2-3
V: TRBV2

CDR3: CASSKGAGREQYF
J: TRBJ2-7
V: TRBV21-1

CDR3: CAGSQGPAGTYEQYF
J: TRBJ2-7
V: TRBV4-3

CDR3: CASSAGLAVQETQYF
J: TRBJ2-5
V: TRBV9

CDR3: CSASMQGSPPYNEQFF
J: TRBJ2-1
V: TRBV20-1

CDR3: CSEGQGYNEQFF
J: TRBJ2-1
V: TRBV29-1

CDR3: CASKGGGDNEQFF
J: TRBJ2-1
V: TRBV6-5

CDR3: CASSEFMGFDTGELFF
J: TRBJ2-2
V: TRBV6-4

CDR3: CASSPIAGVGNEQFF
J: TRBJ2-1
V: TRBV27

CDR3: CASSLLVGGGLTEAFF
J: TRBJ1-1
V: TRBV5-5

CDR3: CSARDVDRGAYEQYF
J: TRBJ2-7
V: TRBV20-1